This TCR beta chain stems from a study of blood T cells in healthy people across ages. With V trimmed by 5 bases and J by 8 bases, 18 bases remained unmatched. The germline CDR1 and CDR2 sequences are SEHNR and FQNEAQ (reference sequence). The CDR3 runs to 17 residues. Each sample yielded at least 5 micrograms of PBMC total RNA. A second PCR, run for about 6 to 12 cycles, used a sample-barcoded 5' primer plus a J-beta primer mix. TCRdb processed the 5' RACE reads anew with MiXCR; each CDR3 protein has one entry. The data contain 850,000 to 1,000,000 distinct CDR3 sequences, roughly half of them singletons.

The specimen was blood. This TCR was recovered from a woman in her fifties or sixties in good health. This chain connects TRBV7-9 to TRBJ2-1; 7 bases agree with TRBD2. CDR3 DNA sequence: TGTGCCAGCAGCCCCTCCGCGGGGCGGGAGAGATTCGATGAGCAGTTCTTC. It yields the protein CASSPSAGRERFDEQFF.